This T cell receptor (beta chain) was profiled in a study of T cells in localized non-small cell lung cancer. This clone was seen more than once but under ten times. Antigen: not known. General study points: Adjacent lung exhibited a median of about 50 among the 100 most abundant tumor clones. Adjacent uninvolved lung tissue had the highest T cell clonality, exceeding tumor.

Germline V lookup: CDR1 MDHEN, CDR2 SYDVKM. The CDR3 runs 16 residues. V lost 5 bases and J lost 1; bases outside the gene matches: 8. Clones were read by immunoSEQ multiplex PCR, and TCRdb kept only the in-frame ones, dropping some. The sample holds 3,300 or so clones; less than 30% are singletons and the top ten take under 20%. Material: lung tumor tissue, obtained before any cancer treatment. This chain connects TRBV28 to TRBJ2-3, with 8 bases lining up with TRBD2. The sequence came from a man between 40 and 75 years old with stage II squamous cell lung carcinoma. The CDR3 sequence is CASSLLSGVGTDTQYF. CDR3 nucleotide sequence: TGTGCCAGCAGTCTACTTAGCGGGGTTGGCACAGATACGCAGTATTTT.